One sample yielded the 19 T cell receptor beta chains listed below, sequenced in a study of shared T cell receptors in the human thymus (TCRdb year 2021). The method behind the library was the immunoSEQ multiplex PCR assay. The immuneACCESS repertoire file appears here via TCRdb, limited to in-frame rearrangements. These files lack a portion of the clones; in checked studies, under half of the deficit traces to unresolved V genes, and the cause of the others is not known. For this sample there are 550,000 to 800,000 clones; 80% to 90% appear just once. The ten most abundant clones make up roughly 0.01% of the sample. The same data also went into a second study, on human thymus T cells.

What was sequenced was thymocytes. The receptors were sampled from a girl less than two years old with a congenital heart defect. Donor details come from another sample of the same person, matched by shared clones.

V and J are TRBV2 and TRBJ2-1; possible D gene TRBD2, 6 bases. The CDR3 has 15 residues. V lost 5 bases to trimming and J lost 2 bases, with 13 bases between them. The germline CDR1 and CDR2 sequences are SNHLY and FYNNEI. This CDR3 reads CASSTHRGTYNEQFF. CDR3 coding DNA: TGTGCCAGCAGTACTCACCGGGGGACCTACAATGAGCAGTTCTTC. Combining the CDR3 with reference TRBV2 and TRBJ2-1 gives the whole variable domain EPEVTQTPSHQVTQMGQEVILRCVPISNHLYFYWYRQILGQKVEFLVSFYNNEISEKSEIFDDQFSVERPDGSNFTLKIRSTKLEDSAMYFCASSTHRGTYNEQFFGPGTRLTVL.

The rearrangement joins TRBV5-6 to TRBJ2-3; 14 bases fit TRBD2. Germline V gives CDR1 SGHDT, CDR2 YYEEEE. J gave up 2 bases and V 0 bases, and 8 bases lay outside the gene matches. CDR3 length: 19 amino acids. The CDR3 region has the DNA TGTGCCAGCAGCTTGGGGGGACTAGCGGGGGAGACACACACAGATACGCAGTATTTT. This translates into CASSLGGLAGETHTDTQYF.

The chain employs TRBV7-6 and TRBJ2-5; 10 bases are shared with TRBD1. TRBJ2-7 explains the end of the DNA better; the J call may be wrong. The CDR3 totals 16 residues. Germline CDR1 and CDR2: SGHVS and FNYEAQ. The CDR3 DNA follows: TGTGCCAGCAGCTCGATGGACAGGGGGGGACCCTACGAGCAGTACTTC. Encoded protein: CASSSMDRGGPYEQYF.

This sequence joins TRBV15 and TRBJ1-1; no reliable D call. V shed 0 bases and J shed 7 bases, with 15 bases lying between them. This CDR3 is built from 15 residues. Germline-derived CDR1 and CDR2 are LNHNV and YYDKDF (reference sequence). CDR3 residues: CATSRDRVFSGEAFF. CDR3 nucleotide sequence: TGTGCCACCAGCAGAGATCGGGTTTTTAGTGGTGAAGCTTTCTTT. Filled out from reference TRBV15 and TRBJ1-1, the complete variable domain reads DAMVIQNPRYQVTQFGKPVTLSCSQTLNHNVMYWYQQKSSQAPKLLFHYYDKDFNNEADTPDNFQSRRPNTSFCFLDIRSPGLGDTAMYLCATSRDRVFSGEAFFGQGTRLTVV.

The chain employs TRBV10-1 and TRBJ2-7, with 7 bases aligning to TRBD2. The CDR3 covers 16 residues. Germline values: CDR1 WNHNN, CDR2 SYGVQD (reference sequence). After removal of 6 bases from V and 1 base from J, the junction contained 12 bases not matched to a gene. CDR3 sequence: CASSPVSTSASYEQYF. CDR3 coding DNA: TGCGCCAGCAGCCCCGTGTCCACTAGCGCGTCCTACGAGCAGTACTTC.

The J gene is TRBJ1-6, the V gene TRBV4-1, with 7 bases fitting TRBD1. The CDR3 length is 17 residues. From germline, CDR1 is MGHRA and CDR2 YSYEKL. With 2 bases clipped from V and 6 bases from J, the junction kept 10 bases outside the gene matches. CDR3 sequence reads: CASSQLGQEVSNSPLHF. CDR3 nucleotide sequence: TGCGCCAGCAGCCAACTCGGACAGGAAGTCAGTAATTCACCCCTCCACTTT.

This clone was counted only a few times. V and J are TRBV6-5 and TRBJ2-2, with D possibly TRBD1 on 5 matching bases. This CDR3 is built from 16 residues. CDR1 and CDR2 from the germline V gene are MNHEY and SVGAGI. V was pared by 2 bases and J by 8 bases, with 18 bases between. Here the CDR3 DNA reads TGTGCCAGCAGTTACAAGGGGTGGCTAGTTCAAGGGGAGCTGTTTTTT. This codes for CASSYKGWLVQGELFF.

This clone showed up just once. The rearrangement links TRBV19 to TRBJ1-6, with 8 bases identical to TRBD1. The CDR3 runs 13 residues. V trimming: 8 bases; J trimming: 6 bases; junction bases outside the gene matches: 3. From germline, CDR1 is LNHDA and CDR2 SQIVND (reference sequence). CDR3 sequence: CASLGQGNSPLHF. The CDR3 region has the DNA TGTGCCAGTTTAGGACAGGGTAATTCACCCCTCCACTTT.

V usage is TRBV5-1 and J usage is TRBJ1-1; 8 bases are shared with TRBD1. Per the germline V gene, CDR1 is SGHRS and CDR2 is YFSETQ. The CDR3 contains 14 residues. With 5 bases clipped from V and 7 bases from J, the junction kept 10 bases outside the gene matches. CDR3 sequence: CASRPRDRTGEAFF. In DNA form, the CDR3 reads TGCGCCAGCAGACCAAGGGACAGGACCGGTGAAGCTTTCTTT.

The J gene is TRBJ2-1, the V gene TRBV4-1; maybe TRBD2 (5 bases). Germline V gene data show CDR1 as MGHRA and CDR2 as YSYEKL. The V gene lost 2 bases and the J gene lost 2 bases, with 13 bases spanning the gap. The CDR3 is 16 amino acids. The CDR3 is CASSQIPREPYNEQFF. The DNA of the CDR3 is TGCGCCAGCAGCCAAATCCCGAGGGAACCCTACAATGAGCAGTTCTTC.

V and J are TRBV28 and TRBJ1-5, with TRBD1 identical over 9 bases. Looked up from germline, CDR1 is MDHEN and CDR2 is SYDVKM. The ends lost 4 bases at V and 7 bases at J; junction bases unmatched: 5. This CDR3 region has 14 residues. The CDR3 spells CASSSGTGTQPQHF. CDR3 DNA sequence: TGTGCCAGCAGTTCCGGGACAGGGACACAGCCCCAGCATTTT. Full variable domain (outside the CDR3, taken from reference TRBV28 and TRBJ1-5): DVKVTQSSRYLVKRTGEKVFLECVQDMDHENMFWYRQDPGLGLRLIYFSYDVKMKEKGDIPEGYSVSREKKERFSLILESASTNQTSMYLCASSSGTGTQPQHFGDGTRLSIL.

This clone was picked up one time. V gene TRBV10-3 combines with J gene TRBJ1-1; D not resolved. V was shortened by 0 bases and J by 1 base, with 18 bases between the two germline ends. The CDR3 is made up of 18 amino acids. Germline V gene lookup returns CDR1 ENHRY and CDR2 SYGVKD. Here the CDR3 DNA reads TGTGCCATCAGTGAGTCGCGGAGGGAATACTTGAGGAACACTGAAGCTTTCTTT. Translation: CAISESRREYLRNTEAFF.

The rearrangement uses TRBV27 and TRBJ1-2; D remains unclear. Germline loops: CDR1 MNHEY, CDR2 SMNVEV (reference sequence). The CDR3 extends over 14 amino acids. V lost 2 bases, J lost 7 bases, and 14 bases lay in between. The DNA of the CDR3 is TGTGCCAGCAGTTTAACTCGCCTCTATCCTGGCTACACCTTC. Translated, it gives CASSLTRLYPGYTF.

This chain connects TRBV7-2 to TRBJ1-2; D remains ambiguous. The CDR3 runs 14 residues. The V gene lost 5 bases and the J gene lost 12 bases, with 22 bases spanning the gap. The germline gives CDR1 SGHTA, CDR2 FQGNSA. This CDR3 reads CASSLLFLRIEDTF. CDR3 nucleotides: TGTGCCAGCAGCCTCTTATTCCTACGGATAGAGGACACCTTC.

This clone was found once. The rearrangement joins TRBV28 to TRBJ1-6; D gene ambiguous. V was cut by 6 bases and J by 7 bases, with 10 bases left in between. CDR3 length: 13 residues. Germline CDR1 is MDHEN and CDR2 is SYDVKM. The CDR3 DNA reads TGTGCCAGCAGCCGGACGGGGAATTCACCCCTCCACTTT. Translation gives CASSRTGNSPLHF.

CDR3 protein: CASSLGGRGNTEAFF. The CDR3 DNA reads as TGCGCCAGCAGCTTGGGTGGCAGGGGGAACACTGAAGCTTTCTTT. J is TRBJ1-1 and V is TRBV5-1; possible D gene TRBD1, 6 bases. The germline V and J ends were trimmed by 0 bases and 1 base, with 10 bases remaining between them. CDR1 SGHRS and CDR2 YFSETQ come from the germline V gene. This CDR3 comprises 15 residues.

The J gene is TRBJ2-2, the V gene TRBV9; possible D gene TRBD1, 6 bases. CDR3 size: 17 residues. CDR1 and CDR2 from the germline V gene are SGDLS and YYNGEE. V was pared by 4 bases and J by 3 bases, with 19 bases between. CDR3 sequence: CASSNRRLGHHTGELFF. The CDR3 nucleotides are TGTGCCAGCAGCAACCGCAGACTGGGACACCACACCGGGGAGCTGTTTTTT.

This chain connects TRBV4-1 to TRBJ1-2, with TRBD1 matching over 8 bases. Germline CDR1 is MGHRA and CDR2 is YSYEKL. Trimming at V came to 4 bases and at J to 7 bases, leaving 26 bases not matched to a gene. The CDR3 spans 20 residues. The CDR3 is CASSPEIAAGTGSGDGGYTF. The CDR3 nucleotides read TGCGCCAGCAGCCCTGAGATTGCAGCCGGGACAGGCTCGGGGGATGGTGGCTACACCTTC.

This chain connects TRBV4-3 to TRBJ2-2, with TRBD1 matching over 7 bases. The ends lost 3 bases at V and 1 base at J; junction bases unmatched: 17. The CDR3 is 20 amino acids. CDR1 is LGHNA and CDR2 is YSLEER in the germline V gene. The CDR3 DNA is TGCGCCAGCAGCCAGGCATGCCAAGGGGGACAGATAAAGAACACCGGGGAGCTGTTTTTT. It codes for CASSQACQGGQIKNTGELFF.